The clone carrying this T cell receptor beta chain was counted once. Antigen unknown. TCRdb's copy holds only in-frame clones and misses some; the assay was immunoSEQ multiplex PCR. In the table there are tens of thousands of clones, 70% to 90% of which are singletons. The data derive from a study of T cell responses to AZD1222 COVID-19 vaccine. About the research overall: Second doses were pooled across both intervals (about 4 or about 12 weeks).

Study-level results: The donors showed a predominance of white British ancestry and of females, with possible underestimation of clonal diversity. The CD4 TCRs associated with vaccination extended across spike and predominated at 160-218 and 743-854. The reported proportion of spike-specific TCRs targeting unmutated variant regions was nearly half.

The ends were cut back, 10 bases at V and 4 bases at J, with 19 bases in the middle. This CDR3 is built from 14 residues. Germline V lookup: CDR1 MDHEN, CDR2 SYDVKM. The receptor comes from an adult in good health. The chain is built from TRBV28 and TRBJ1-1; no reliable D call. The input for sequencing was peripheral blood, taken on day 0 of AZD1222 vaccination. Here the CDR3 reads CAIHGRSPTTEAFF. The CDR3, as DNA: TGTGCCATACACGGTCGGTCTCCGACCACTGAAGCTTTCTTT.